A single sample gave rise to the 17 T cell receptor beta chains below, sequenced in a study of regulatory T cells in long-lasting Graves disease. Noted time point: newly diagnosed GD, antithyroid drugs for less than 3 months. Preparation of the TCR library used RNA extracted from PBMCs. Arm-PCR of CDR3 regions and iRepertoire HTBI primers were the basis on which TCR beta libraries were built. Each CDR3 protein gets one entry after TCRdb re-called the multiplex PCR reads with MiXCR. This table has hundreds of thousands of distinct CDR3 sequences, roughly 14% appearing once. Another study also made use of these data, one on T cells in Graves' hyperthyroidism and ophthalmopathy.

Sequences were derived from peripheral blood mononuclear cells (PBMCs), sampled at new diagnosis, from a patient treated with antithyroid drugs. The source of these receptors is a young man with Graves disease.

This clonotype appeared a few times. This chain connects TRBV11-2 to TRBJ2-1; D possibly corresponds to TRBD1 (5 bases). The CDR3 covers 16 residues. Trimming shortened V by 3 bases and J by 4 bases, and 16 bases separated the two germline ends. CDR1 is SGHAT and CDR2 is FQNNGV in the germline V gene. This CDR3 reads CASSFQGHPNYNEQFF. The CDR3 region has the DNA TGTGCCAGCAGCTTTCAGGGCCACCCCAATTACAATGAGCAGTTCTTC.

The V gene is TRBV7-9, the J gene TRBJ1-1; D is perhaps TRBD1 (5 bases). Trimming took off 5 bases at V and 4 bases at J, with 14 bases between the two ends. Germline-derived CDR1 and CDR2 are SEHNR and FQNEAQ (reference sequence). The CDR3 length is 14 residues. DNA for the CDR3: TGTGCCAGCAGCACCCCGGGGGGTGGCACTGAAGCTTTCTTT. Protein sequence: CASSTPGGGTEAFF.

This clonotype has a count of ten or more. The chain carries TRBV6-1 and TRBJ2-3; 10 bases match TRBD2. Unmatched junction bases numbered 13, after V lost 6 bases and J lost 7 bases. This CDR3 region has 16 residues. Germline values: CDR1 MNHNS, CDR2 SASEGT. CDR3 DNA: TGTGCCAGCAGCGGCTGGGCTAGCGGGAGCCAAAATACGCAGTATTTT. Translated, it gives CASSGWASGSQNTQYF.

The sample holds many counts of this clonotype. V is TRBV24-1 and J is TRBJ2-3; D assignment may be TRBD1 or TRBD2 (5 bases each). Germline-derived CDR1 and CDR2 are KGHDR and SFDVKD. The V and J ends lost 2 bases and 3 bases respectively, with 8 bases between them. This CDR3 has 14 residues. CDR3 DNA: TGTGCCACCAGTGATTCTTGGGGGACAGATACGCAGTATTTT. As protein: CATSDSWGTDTQYF.

A note on this clonotype: At one of its ends the junction is not consistent with the germline gene, which may arise from a read error. The chain employs TRBV5-1 and TRBJ2-2, with D hard to call. The CDR3 loop spans 14 amino acids. Germline loops: CDR1 SGHRS, CDR2 YFSETQ. For the CDR3, the DNA is TGCGTCAGCAGCTTCGCCTCCCGGTCCGGGGAGCTGTTTTTT. Protein sequence: CVSSFASRSGELFF.

This rearrangement joins TRBV20-1 to TRBJ2-5; 10 bases align to TRBD2. The V and J ends lost 3 bases and 4 bases, in that order; junction bases with no gene match: 8. Germline V CDR1 and CDR2: DFQATT, SNEGSKA (reference sequence). The CDR3 sequence is 15 residues long. The CDR3 reads CSASVSGRAGETQYF. DNA of the CDR3: TGCAGTGCTAGTGTGAGCGGGAGGGCGGGAGAGACCCAGTACTTC.

This clonotype appeared many times. V and J are TRBV2 and TRBJ1-2; D possibly corresponds to TRBD1 (5 bases). V was clipped by 6 bases and J by 2 bases, with 25 bases between them. This CDR3 is 18 amino acids long. Germline-derived CDR1 and CDR2 are SNHLY and FYNNEI. CDR3 DNA: TGTGCCAGCAGACCTCCGGGACGAGGAGTACGGTTCAACTATGGCTACACCTTC. As protein: CASRPPGRGVRFNYGYTF.

This clonotype was counted ten times or more. The rearrangement joins TRBV20-1 to TRBJ2-7; D remains ambiguous. The germline V gene encodes CDR1 DFQATT and CDR2 SNEGSKA (reference sequence). The germline V and J ends were trimmed by 2 bases and 2 bases, with 7 bases remaining between them. The CDR3 contains 12 residues. CDR3 DNA sequence: TGCAGTGCTAGACCGGGCCCCTACGAGCAGTACTTC. This gives the protein CSARPGPYEQYF.

This clonotype was detected many times. The V gene is TRBV24-1, the J gene TRBJ2-3; D is uncertain. Germline lookup yields CDR1 KGHDR and CDR2 SFDVKD. The CDR3 covers 12 residues. Trimming took off 5 bases at V and 2 bases at J, with 4 bases between the two ends. The CDR3 DNA reads TGTGCCACCAGTGGAGACACAGATACGCAGTATTTT. Its translation: CATSGDTDTQYF.

This clonotype was counted many times. J is TRBJ1-1 and V is TRBV12-3 or TRBV12-4, with TRBD1 matching over 7 bases. Trimming cost V 7 bases and J 8 bases; bases outside gene matches: 10. There are 13 residues in the CDR3. The CDR3 loop reads CASTFTTGVEAFF. The CDR3 DNA reads TGTGCCAGCACCTTCACTACAGGGGTGGAAGCTTTCTTT.

This clonotype was observed at least ten times. The V gene is TRBV7-8, the J gene TRBJ2-1; D gene uncertain. The CDR3 has 16 residues. V gave up 2 bases and J gave up 2 bases, with 13 bases separating them. Germline CDR1 is SGHVS and CDR2 is FQNEAQ. The CDR3 sequence: CASSLFKGMTYNEQFF. As DNA, the CDR3 is TGTGCCAGCAGCTTATTCAAGGGTATGACCTACAATGAGCAGTTCTTC.

Many counts were recorded for this clonotype. The genes are TRBV10-2 and TRBJ2-7; perhaps TRBD1 as D (5 bases). This CDR3 comprises 14 residues. Germline assignment: CDR1 WSHSY and CDR2 SAAADI. Trimming removed 5 bases from V and 2 bases from J, with 13 bases in between. CDR3 DNA sequence: TGCGCCAGCAGTCCCAACAGGCTAGCCTACGAGCAGTACTTC. Protein product: CASSPNRLAYEQYF.

This clonotype appeared many times. The genes are TRBV5-1 and TRBJ2-7; 8 nucleotides match TRBD1. This CDR3 is built from 15 residues. Germline CDR1 SGHRS, CDR2 YFSETQ. The trim removed 0 bases at V and 1 base at J, leaving 3 bases unmatched. The CDR3 DNA reads TGCGCCAGCAGCTTGGTCGGGACAGGTTCCTACGAGCAGTACTTC. This codes for CASSLVGTGSYEQYF.

In the case of this clonotype: A read error is possible here, since a much larger clone lies one base away. Since no conserved phenylalanine or tryptophan closes the CDR3, a read error is the likely cause. The rearrangement links TRBV27 to TRBJ2-1; 8 nucleotides match TRBD2. This CDR3 has 15 residues. The germline V gene has CDR1 MNHEY and CDR2 SMNVEV (reference sequence). Unmatched junction bases numbered 10, after V lost 3 bases and J lost 9 bases. In DNA, the CDR3 is TGTGCCAGCAGTTTGGGGGGACTAGTAGGGAGTGAGCAGTTCTCC. It codes for CASSLGGLVGSEQFS.

This clonotype was observed at least ten times. J is TRBJ2-5 and V is TRBV27; 7 bases agree with TRBD2. Germline-derived CDR1 and CDR2 are MNHEY and SMNVEV (reference sequence). The CDR3 has 15 residues. The V segment lost 4 bases and the J segment 5 bases; nucleotides outside the gene matches: 10. This CDR3 is CASSSAGTTWETQYF. In DNA, the CDR3 is TGTGCCAGCAGTTCAGCGGGAACCACCTGGGAGACCCAGTACTTC.

In its sample, this clonotype was seen many times. The chain carries TRBV7-2 and TRBJ2-3; D remains unclear. CDR1 is SGHTA, CDR2 FQGNSA, per germline. This CDR3 is 14 amino acids long. V was cut by 4 bases and J by 1 base, with 9 bases left in between. Here the CDR3 reads CASSSYRGTDTQYF. CDR3 coding DNA: TGTGCCAGCAGCTCTTATAGGGGCACAGATACGCAGTATTTT.

This clonotype has only a few counts. Likely a read error: the CDR3 ends without its conserved phenylalanine or tryptophan. The gene calls are TRBV4-1 and TRBJ2-3, with D perhaps TRBD2 (5 bases). Germline V gene data show CDR1 as MGHRA and CDR2 as YSYEKL. Trimming cost V 3 bases and J 3 bases, with 10 bases left between them. This CDR3 contains 14 residues. CDR3 protein: CASSQEVRTDTQYS. CDR3 coding DNA: TGCGCCAGCAGCCAGGAGGTACGGACAGATACGCAGTATTCT.